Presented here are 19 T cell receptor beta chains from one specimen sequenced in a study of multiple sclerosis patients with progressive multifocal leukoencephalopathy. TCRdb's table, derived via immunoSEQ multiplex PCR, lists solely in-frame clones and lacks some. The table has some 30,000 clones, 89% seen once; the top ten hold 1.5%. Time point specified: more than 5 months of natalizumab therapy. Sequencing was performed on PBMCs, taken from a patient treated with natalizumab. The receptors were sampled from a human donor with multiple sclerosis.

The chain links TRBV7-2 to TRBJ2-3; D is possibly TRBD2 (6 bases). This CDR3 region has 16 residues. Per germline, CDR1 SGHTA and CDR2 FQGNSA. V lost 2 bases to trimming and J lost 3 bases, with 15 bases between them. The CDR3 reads CASSLNSGRGTDTQYF. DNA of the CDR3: TGTGCCAGCAGCTTAAATAGCGGCAGAGGGACAGATACGCAGTATTTT.

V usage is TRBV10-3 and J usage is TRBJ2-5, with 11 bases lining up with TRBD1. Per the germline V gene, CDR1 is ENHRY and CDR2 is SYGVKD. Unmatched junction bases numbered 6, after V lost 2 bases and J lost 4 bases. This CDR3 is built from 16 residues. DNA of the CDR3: TGTGCCATCAGTGAGGGACAGGGGGCCCAACGAGAGACCCAGTACTTC. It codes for CAISEGQGAQRETQYF.

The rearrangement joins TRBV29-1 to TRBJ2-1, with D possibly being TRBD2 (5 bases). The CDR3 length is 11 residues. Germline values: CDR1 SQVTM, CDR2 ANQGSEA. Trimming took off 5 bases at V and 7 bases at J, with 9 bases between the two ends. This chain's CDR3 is CSVQLGNEQFF. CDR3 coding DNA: TGCAGCGTTCAACTAGGAAATGAGCAGTTCTTC.

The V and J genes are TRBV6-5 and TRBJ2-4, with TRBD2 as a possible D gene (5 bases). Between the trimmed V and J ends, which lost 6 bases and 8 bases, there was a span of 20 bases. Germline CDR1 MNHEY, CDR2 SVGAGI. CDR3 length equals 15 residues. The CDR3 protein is CASSRAAVKYDIQYF. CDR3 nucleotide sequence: TGTGCCAGCAGCCGAGCGGCAGTTAAGTATGACATTCAGTACTTC.

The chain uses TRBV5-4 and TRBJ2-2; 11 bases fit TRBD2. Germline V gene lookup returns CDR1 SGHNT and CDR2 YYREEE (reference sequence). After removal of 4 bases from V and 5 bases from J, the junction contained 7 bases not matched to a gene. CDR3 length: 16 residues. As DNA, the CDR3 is TGTGCCAGCAGCCCCCCCACTAGCGGGAGTACCGGGGAGCTGTTTTTT. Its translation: CASSPPTSGSTGELFF. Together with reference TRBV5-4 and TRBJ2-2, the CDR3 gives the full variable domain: ETGVTQSPTHLIKTRGQQVTLRCSSQSGHNTVSWYQQALGQGPQFIFQYYREEENGRGNFPPRFSGLQFPNYSSELNVNALELDDSALYLCASSPPTSGSTGELFFGEGSRLTVL.

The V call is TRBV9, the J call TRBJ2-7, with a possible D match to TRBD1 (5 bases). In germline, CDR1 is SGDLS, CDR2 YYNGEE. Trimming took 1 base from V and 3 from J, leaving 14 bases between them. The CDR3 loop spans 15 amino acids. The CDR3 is CASSVFDKTDYEQYF. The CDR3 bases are TGTGCCAGCAGCGTATTTGACAAGACAGACTACGAGCAGTACTTC.

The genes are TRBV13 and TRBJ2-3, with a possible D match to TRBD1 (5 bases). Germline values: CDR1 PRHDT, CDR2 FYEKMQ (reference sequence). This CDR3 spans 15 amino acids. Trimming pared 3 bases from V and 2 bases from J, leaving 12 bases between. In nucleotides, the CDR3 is TGTGCCAGCAGCTTCGCTCAGGGATCCACAGATACGCAGTATTTT. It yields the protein CASSFAQGSTDTQYF.

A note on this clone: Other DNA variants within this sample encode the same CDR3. The CDR3 reads CASSQDSGNTEAFF. CDR3 nucleotide sequence: TGTGCCAGCAGCCAAGACTCAGGGAACACTGAAGCTTTCTTT. The rearrangement uses TRBV14 and TRBJ1-1; D ambiguous. This CDR3 region has 14 residues. Trimming pared 0 bases from V and 1 base from J, leaving 6 bases between. Germline CDR1 SGHDN, CDR2 FVKESK.

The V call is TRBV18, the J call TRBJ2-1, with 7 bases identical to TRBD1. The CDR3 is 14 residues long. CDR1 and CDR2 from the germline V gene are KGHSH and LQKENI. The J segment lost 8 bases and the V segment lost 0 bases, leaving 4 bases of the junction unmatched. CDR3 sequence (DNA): TGTGCCAGCTCACCACCAGGACAGGAGGATGAGCAGTTCTTC. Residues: CASSPPGQEDEQFF. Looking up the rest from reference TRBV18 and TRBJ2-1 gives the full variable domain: NAGVMQNPRHLVRRRGQEARLRCSPMKGHSHVYWYRQLPEEGLKFMVYLQKENIIDESGMPKERFSAEFPKEGPSILRIQQVVRGDSAAYFCASSPPGQEDEQFFGPGTRLTVL.

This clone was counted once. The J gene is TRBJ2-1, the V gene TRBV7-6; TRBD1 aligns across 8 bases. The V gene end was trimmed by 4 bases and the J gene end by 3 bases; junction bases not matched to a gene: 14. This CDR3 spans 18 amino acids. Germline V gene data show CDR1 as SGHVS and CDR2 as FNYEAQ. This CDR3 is CASSSRQVDRGIYNEQFF. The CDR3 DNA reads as TGTGCCAGCAGCTCTAGACAAGTAGACAGGGGAATCTACAATGAGCAGTTCTTC.

CDR3 DNA sequence: TGTGCCACCAGCAGAGCTTCGGGAATTCAGCCCCAGCATTTT. Residues: CATSRASGIQPQHF. The V and J genes are TRBV15 and TRBJ1-5, with no clear D. Per germline, CDR1 LNHNV and CDR2 YYDKDF (reference sequence). V was trimmed by 1 base and J by 6 bases, leaving 10 bases between them. The CDR3 length is 14 residues.

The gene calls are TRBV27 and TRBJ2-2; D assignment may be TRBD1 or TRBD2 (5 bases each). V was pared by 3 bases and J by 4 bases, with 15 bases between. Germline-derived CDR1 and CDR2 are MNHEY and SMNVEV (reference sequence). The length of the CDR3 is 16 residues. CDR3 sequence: CASSFGWGRPTGELFF. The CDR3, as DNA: TGTGCCAGCAGTTTCGGGTGGGGGAGACCCACCGGGGAGCTGTTTTTT.

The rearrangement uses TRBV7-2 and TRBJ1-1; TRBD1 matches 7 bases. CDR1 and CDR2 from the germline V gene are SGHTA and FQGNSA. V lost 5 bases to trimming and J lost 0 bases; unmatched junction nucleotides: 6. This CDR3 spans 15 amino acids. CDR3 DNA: TGTGCCAGCAGCCTTAGACAGGGACTGAACACTGAAGCTTTCTTT. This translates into CASSLRQGLNTEAFF.

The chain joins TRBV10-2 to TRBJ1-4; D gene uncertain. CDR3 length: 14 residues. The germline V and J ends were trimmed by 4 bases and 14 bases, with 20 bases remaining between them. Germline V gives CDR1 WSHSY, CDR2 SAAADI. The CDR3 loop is CASSADGVVDGLFF. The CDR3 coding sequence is TGCGCCAGCAGTGCGGACGGAGTCGTAGACGGCCTGTTTTTT.

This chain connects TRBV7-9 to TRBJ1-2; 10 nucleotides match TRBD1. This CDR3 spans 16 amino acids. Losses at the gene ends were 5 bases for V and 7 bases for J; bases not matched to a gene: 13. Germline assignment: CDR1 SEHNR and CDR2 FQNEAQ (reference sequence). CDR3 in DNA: TGTGCCAGCAGCGCGCGTCGGACAGGGGGAGTTGGTGGCTACACCTTC. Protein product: CASSARRTGGVGGYTF. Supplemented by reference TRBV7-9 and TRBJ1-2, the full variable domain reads DTGVSQNPRHKITKRGQNVTFRCDPISEHNRLYWYRQTLGQGPEFLTYFQNEAQLEKSRLLSDRFSAERPKGSFSTLEIQRTEQGDSAMYLCASSARRTGGVGGYTFGSGTRLTVV.

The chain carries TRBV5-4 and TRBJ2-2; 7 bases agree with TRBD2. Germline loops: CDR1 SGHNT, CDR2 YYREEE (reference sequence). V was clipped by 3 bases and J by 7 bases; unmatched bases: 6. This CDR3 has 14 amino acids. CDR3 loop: CASSSSWGGGELFF. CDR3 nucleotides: TGTGCCAGCAGCTCCTCATGGGGGGGCGGGGAGCTGTTTTTT.

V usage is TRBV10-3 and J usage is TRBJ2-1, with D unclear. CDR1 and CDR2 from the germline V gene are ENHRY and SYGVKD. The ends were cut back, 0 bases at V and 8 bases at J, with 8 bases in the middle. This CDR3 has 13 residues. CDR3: CAISESTRDEQFF. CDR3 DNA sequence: TGTGCCATCAGTGAGTCGACAAGGGATGAGCAGTTCTTC.

This chain's CDR3 is CATSRPGQGTYEQYF. The CDR3 nucleotides are TGTGCCACCAGCAGACCGGGACAGGGGACCTACGAGCAGTACTTC. This chain connects TRBV15 to TRBJ2-7; 10 nucleotides match TRBD1. Trimming cost V 2 bases and J 2 bases; bases outside gene matches: 3. This CDR3 has 15 amino acids. Germline-derived CDR1 and CDR2 are LNHNV and YYDKDF (reference sequence).

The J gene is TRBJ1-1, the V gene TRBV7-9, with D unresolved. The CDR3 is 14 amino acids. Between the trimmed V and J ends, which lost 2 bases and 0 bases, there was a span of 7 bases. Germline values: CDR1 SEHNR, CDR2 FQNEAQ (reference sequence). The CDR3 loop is CASSLPLMNTEAFF. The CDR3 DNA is TGTGCCAGCAGCTTACCTCTGATGAACACTGAAGCTTTCTTT.